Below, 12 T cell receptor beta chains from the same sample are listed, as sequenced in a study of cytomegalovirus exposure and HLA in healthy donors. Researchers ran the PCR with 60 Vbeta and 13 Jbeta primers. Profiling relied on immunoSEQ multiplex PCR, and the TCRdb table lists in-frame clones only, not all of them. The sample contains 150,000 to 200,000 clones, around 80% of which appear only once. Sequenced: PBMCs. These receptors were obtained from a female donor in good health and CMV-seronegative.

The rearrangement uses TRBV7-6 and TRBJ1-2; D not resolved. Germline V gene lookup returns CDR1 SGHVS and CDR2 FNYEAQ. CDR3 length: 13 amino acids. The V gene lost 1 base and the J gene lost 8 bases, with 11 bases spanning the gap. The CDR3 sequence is CASSLVLGNGYTF. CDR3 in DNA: TGTGCCAGCAGCTTAGTTCTAGGAAACGGCTACACCTTC.

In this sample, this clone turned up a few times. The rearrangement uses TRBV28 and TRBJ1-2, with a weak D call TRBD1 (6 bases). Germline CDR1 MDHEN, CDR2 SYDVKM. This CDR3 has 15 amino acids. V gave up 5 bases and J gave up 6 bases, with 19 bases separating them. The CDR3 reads CASSPAGRGAHGYTF. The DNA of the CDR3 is TGTGCCAGCAGTCCGGCGGGCCGGGGGGCTCATGGCTACACCTTC.

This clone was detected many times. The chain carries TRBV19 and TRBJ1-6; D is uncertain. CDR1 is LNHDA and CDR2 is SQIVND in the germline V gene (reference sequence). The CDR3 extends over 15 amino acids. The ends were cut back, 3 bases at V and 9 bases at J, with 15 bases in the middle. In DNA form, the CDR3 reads TGTGCCAGTAGTATCCTCGGGGTTGTAGGTTCACCCCTCCACTTT. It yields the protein CASSILGVVGSPLHF. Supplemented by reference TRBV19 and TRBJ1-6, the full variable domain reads DGGITQSPKYLFRKEGQNVTLSCEQNLNHDAMYWYRQDPGQGLRLIYYSQIVNDFQKGDIAEGYSVSREKKESFPLTVTSAQKNPTAFYLCASSILGVVGSPLHFGNGTRLTVT.

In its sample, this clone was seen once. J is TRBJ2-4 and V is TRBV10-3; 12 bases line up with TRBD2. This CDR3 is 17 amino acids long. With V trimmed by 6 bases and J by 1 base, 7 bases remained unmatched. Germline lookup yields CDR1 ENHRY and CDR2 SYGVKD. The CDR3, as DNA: TGTGCCATCAGCGCTAGCGGGGGGGCCTCGGCCAAAAACATTCAGTACTTC. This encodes CAISASGGASAKNIQYF.

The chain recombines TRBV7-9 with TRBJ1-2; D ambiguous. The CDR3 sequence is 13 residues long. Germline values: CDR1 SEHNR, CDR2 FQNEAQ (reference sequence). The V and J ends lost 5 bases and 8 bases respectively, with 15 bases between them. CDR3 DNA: TGTGCCAGCAGCGTCGGGAACAGATTGGGCTACACCTTC. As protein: CASSVGNRLGYTF.

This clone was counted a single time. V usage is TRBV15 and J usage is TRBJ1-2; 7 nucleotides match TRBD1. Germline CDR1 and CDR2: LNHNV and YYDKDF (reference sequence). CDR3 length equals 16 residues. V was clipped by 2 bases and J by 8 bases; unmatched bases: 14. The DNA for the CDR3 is TGTGCCACCAGCAGATTGCGGACAGGCCCAGTAGGAGGCTACACCTTC. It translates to CATSRLRTGPVGGYTF.

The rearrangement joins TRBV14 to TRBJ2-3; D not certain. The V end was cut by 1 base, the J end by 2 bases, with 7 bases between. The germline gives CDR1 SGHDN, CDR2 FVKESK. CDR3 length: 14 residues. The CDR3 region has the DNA TGTGCCAGCAGCCAAGTTCCCCTCACAGATACGCAGTATTTT. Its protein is CASSQVPLTDTQYF. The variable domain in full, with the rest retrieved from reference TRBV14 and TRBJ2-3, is EAGVTQFPSHSVIEKGQTVTLRCDPISGHDNLYWYRRVMGKEIKFLLHFVKESKQDESGMPNNRFLAERTGGTYSTLKVQPAELEDSGVYFCASSQVPLTDTQYFGPGTRLTVL.

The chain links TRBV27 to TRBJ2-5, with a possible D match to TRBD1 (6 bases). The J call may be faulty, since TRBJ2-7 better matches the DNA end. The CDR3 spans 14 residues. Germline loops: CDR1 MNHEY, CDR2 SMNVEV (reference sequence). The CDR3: CASGPQGLPYEQYF. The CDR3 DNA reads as TGTGCCAGCGGACCACAGGGTCTCCCTTACGAGCAGTACTTC.

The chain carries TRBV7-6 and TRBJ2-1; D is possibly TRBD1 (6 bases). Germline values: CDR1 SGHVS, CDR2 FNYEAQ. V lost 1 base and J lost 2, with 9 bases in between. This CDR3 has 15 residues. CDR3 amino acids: CASSLGGQPYNEQFF. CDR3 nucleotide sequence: TGTGCCAGCAGCTTAGGGGGACAACCCTACAATGAGCAGTTCTTC.

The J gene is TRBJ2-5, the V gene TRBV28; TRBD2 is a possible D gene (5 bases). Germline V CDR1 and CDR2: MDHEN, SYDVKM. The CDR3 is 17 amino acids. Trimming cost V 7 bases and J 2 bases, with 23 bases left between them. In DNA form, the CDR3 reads TGTGCCAGCACCCTTTTAACGGCGGGCTCTAGACAAGAGACCCAGTACTTC. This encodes CASTLLTAGSRQETQYF.

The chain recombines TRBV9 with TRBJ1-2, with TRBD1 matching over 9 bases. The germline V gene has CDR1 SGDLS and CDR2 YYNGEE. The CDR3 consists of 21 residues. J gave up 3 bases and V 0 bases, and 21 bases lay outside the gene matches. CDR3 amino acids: CASSVASRTGERSGRYYGYTF. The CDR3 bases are TGTGCCAGCAGCGTAGCGTCTCGGACAGGGGAACGGAGCGGTAGGTACTATGGCTACACCTTC. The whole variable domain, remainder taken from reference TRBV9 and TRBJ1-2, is DSGVTQTPKHLITATGQRVTLRCSPRSGDLSVYWYQQSLDQGLQFLIQYYNGEERAKGNILERFSAQQFPDLHSELNLSSLELGDSALYFCASSVASRTGERSGRYYGYTFGSGTRLTVV.

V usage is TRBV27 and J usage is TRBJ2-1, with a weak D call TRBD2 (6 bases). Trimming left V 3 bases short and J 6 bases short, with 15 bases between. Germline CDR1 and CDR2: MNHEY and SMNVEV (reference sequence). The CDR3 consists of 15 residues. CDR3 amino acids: CASSFPGVLGNEQFF. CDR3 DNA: TGTGCCAGCAGTTTCCCGGGGGTATTAGGCAATGAGCAGTTCTTC.